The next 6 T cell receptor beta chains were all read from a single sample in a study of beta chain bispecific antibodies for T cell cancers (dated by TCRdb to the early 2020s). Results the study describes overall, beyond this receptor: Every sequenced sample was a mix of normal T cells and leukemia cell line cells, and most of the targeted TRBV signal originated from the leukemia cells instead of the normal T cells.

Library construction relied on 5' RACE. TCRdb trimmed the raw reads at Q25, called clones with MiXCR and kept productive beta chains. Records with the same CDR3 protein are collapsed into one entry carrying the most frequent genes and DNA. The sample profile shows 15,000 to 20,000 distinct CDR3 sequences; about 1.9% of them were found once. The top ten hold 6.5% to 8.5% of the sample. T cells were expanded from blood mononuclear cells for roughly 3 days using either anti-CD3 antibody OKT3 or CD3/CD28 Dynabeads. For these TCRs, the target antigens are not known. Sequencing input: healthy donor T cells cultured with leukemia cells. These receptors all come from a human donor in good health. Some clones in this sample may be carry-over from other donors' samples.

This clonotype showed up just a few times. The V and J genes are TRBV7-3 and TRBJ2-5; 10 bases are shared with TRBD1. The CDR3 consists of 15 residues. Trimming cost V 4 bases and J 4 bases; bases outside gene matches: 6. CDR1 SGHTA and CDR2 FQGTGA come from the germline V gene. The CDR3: CASSSPGTGVETQYF. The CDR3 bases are TGTGCCAGCAGCTCCCCCGGGACAGGGGTAGAGACCCAGTACTTC. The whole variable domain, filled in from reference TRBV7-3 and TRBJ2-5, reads GAGVSQTPSNKVTEKGKYVELRCDPISGHTALYWYRQSLGQGPEFLIYFQGTGAADDSGLPNDRFFAVRPEGSVSTLKIQRTERGDSAVYLCASSSPGTGVETQYFGPGTRLLVL.

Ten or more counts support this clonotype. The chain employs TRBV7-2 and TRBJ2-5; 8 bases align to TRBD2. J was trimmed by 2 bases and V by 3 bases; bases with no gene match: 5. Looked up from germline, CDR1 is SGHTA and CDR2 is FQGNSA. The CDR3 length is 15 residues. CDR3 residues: CASSFVRGVQETQYF. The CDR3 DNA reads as TGTGCCAGCAGCTTTGTGCGGGGGGTACAAGAGACCCAGTACTTC.

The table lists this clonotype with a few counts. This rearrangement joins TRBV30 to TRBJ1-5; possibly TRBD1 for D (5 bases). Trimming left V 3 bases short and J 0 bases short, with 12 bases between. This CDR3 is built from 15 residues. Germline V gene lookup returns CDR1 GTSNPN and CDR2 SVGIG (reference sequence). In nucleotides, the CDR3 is TGTGCCTGGAGCCTCGGCGGGGGTAGCAATCAGCCCCAGCATTTT. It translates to CAWSLGGGSNQPQHF.

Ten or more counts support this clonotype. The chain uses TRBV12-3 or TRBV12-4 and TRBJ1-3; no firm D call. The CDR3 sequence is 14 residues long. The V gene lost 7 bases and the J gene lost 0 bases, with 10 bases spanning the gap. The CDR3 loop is CASTLDTSGNTIYF. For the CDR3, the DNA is TGTGCCAGCACCCTCGACACCTCTGGAAACACCATATATTTT.

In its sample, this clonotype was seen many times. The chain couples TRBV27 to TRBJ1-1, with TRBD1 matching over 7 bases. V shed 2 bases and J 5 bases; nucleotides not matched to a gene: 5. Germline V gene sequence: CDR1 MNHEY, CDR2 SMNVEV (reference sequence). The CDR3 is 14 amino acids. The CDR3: CASSLMNRGTEAFF. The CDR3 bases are TGTGCCAGCAGTTTAATGAACAGGGGAACTGAAGCTTTCTTT.

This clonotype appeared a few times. The DNA of the CDR3 is TGTGCCAGCAGTTCTCAGGGGAGAGAGCAGTTCTTC. Its translation is CASSSQGREQFF. The rearrangement joins TRBV28 to TRBJ2-1, with D perhaps matching TRBD1 (6 bases). Deletions cut 4 bases from V and 10 bases from J, with 11 bases between. Germline V gives CDR1 MDHEN, CDR2 SYDVKM. This CDR3 has 12 amino acids. Supplemented by reference TRBV28 and TRBJ2-1, the full variable domain reads DVKVTQSSRYLVKRTGEKVFLECVQDMDHENMFWYRQDPGLGLRLIYFSYDVKMKEKGDIPEGYSVSREKKERFSLILESASTNQTSMYLCASSSQGREQFFGPGTRLTVL.